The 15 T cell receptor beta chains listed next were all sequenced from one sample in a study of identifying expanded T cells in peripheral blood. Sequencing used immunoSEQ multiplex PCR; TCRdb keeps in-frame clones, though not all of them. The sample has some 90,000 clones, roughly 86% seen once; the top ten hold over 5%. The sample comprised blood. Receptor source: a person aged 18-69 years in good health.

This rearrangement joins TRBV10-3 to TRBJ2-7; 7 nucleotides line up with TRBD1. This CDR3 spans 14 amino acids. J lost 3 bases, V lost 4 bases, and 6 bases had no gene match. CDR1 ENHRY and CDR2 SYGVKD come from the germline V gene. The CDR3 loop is CAISVDRFGYEQYF. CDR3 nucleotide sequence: TGTGCCATCAGTGTGGACAGGTTCGGCTACGAGCAGTACTTC.

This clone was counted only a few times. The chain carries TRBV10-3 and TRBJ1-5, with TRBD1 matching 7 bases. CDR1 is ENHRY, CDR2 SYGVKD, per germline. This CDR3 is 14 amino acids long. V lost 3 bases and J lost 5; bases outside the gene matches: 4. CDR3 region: CAISDGQGDQPQHF. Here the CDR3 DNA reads TGTGCCATCAGTGACGGGCAGGGGGATCAGCCCCAGCATTTT.

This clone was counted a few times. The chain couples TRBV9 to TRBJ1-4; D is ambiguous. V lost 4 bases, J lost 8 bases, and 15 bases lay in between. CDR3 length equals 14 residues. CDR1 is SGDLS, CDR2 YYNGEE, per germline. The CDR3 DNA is TGTGCCAGCAGCAGAGACACCCATGGGGAAAAACTGTTTTTT. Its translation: CASSRDTHGEKLFF.

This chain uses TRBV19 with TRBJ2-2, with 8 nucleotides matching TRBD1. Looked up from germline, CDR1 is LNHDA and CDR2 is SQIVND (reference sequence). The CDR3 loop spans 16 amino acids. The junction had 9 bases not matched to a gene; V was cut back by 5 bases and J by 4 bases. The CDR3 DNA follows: TGTGCCAGTAGTCCGGGGACAGGTAGAAGCACCGGGGAGCTGTTTTTT. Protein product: CASSPGTGRSTGELFF.

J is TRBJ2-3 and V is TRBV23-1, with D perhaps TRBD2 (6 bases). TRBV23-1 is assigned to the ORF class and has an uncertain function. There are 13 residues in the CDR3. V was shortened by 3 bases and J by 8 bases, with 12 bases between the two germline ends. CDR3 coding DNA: TGCGCCAGCAGTCAGAGCGGGTCTTTTACGCAGTATTTT. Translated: CASSQSGSFTQYF.

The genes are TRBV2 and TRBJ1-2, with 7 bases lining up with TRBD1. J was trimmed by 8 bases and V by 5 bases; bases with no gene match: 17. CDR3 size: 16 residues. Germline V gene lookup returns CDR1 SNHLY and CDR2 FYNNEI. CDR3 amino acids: CASSPNIDTTGLGYTF. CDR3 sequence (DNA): TGTGCCAGCAGTCCTAACATAGATACGACAGGGCTGGGCTACACCTTC.

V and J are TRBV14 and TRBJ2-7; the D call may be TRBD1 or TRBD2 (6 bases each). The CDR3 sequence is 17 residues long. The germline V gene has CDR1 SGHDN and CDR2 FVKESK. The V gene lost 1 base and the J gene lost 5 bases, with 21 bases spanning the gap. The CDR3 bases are TGTGCCAGCAGCCAAGTTAGGAGGGCAGGGGAGGTACACGAGCAGTACTTC. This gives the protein CASSQVRRAGEVHEQYF. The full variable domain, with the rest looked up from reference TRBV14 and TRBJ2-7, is EAGVTQFPSHSVIEKGQTVTLRCDPISGHDNLYWYRRVMGKEIKFLLHFVKESKQDESGMPNNRFLAERTGGTYSTLKVQPAELEDSGVYFCASSQVRRAGEVHEQYFGPGTRLTVT.

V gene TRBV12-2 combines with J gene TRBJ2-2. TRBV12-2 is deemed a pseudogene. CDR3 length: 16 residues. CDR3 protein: CASPHGGQINTGELFF. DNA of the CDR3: TGTGCAAGCCCCCATGGGGGGCAGATCAACACCGGGGAGCTGTTTTTT.

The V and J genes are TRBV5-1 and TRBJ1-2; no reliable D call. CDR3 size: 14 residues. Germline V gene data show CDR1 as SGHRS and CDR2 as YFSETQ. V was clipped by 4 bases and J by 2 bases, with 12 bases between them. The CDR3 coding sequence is TGCGCCAGCAGCCTGGGGTCCGCAAACTATGGCTACACCTTC. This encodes CASSLGSANYGYTF.

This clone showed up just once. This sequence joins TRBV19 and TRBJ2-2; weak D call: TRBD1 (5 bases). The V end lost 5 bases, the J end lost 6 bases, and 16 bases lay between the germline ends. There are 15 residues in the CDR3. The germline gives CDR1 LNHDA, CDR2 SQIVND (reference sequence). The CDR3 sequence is CASSLGESLAGELFF. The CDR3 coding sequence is TGTGCCAGTAGTCTAGGGGAATCTTTGGCCGGGGAGCTGTTTTTT. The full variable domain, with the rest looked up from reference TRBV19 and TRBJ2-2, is DGGITQSPKYLFRKEGQNVTLSCEQNLNHDAMYWYRQDPGQGLRLIYYSQIVNDFQKGDIAEGYSVSREKKESFPLTVTSAQKNPTAFYLCASSLGESLAGELFFGEGSRLTVL.

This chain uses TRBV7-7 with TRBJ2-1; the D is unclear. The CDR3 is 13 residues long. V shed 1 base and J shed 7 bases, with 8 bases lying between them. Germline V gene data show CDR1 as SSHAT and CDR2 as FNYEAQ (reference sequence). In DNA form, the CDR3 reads TGTGCCAGCAGCTTAGATATGGGAAATGAGCAGTTCTTC. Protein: CASSLDMGNEQFF.

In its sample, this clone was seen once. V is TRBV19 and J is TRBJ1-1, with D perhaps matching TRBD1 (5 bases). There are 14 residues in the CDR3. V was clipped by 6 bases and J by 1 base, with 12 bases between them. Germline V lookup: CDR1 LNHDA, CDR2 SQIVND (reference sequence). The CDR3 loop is CASRTEGKNTEAFF. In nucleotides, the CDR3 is TGTGCCAGTAGGACGGAGGGGAAGAACACTGAAGCTTTCTTT.

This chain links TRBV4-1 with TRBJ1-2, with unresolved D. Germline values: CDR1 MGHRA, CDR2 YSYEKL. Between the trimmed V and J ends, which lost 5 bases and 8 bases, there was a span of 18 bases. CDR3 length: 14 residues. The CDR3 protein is CASSFDRTEAGYTF. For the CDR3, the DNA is TGCGCCAGCAGCTTCGACCGAACAGAGGCCGGCTACACCTTC.

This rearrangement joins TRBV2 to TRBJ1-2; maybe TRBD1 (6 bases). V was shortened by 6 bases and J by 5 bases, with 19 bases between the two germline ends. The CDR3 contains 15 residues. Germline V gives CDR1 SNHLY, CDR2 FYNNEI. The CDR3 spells CASRGTGAGDYGYTF. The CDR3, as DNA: TGTGCCAGCAGGGGAACGGGGGCGGGAGATTATGGCTACACCTTC.

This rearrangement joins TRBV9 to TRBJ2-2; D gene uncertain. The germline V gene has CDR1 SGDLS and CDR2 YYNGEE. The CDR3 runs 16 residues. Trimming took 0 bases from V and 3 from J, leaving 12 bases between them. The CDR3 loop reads CASSVGWAAYTGELFF. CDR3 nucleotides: TGTGCCAGCAGCGTAGGGTGGGCCGCGTACACCGGGGAGCTGTTTTTT. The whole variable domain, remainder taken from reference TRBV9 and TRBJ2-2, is DSGVTQTPKHLITATGQRVTLRCSPRSGDLSVYWYQQSLDQGLQFLIQYYNGEERAKGNILERFSAQQFPDLHSELNLSSLELGDSALYFCASSVGWAAYTGELFFGEGSRLTVL.